These 29 T cell receptor beta chains were sequenced from one sample in a study of blood T cells in healthy people across ages. PCR was performed a second time for about 7 to 11 cycles using a sample-barcoded 5' primer and a J-beta primer mix. TCRdb called the 5' RACE reads again in MiXCR, with one record for every CDR3 protein. The profile shows about 930,000 distinct CDR3 sequences, just under 30% of them singletons. This same sample was also taken into another study, of T cells of mothers and their children.

Material for sequencing was blood. These receptors came from a woman between 40 and 50 years old in good health.

The count of this clonotype is one. Its ends do not fully match the called genes, so a read error is possible. This chain connects TRBV25-1 to TRBJ2-1; 11 nucleotides match TRBD2. CDR3 length: 17 residues. CDR1 is MGHDK, CDR2 SYGVNS, per germline. Here the CDR3 reads CASSPSQLAGGLAGSCF. CDR3 nucleotides: TGTGCCAGCAGTCCCAGCCAGCTAGCGGGGGGTCTTGCGGGTTCGTGCTTC.

This clonotype was observed a few times. The CDR3 DNA reads as TGTGCCAGCGCGCCCCCCGGGGGGACTAACTATGGCTACACCTTC. It specifies CASAPPGGTNYGYTF. The chain carries TRBV6-6 and TRBJ1-2; D is possibly TRBD1 (5 bases). Germline values: CDR1 MNHNY, CDR2 SVGAGI (reference sequence). The CDR3 is 15 residues long. V lost 8 bases to trimming and J lost 0 bases, with 16 bases between them.

On this clonotype: A much larger clonotype is one base distant, so this may be a read error. The V gene is TRBV29-1, the J gene TRBJ1-2, with D possibly matching TRBD1 (6 bases). The CDR3 consists of 13 residues. The germline V gene has CDR1 SQVTM and CDR2 ANQGSEA. CDR3 amino acids: CSVRRQGSYDYTF. The CDR3 coding sequence is TGCAGCGTTCGTCGGCAGGGGTCCTATGACTACACCTTC.

This clonotype was seen a handful of times. The chain joins TRBV20-1 to TRBJ2-3; no clear D. V lost 4 bases and J 9 bases, leaving 17 bases between the germline ends. Germline lookup yields CDR1 DFQATT and CDR2 SNEGSKA (reference sequence). The CDR3 has 13 amino acids. In DNA, the CDR3 is TGCAGTGCTACAATAGTGGGGATCTTGACGCAGTATTTT. This encodes CSATIVGILTQYF.

The V and J genes are TRBV19 and TRBJ1-2; the D gene is possibly TRBD1 (5 bases). Germline V gives CDR1 LNHDA, CDR2 SQIVND (reference sequence). The CDR3 contains 15 residues. The ends were cut back, 7 bases at V and 2 bases at J, with 17 bases in the middle. CDR3 DNA sequence: TGTGCCAGTACCGATGCGGGGCCCCTGAACTATGGCTACACCTTC. This translates into CASTDAGPLNYGYTF.

At least ten counts were recorded for this clonotype. The chain is built from TRBV9 and TRBJ1-2, with 10 bases identical to TRBD1. The CDR3 has 16 amino acids. Looked up from germline, CDR1 is SGDLS and CDR2 is YYNGEE. Losses at the gene ends were 4 bases for V and 5 bases for J; bases not matched to a gene: 11. The CDR3 DNA follows: TGTGCCAGCAGCCCCTCGTCCAGGACAGGGGGATATGGCTACACCTTC. It specifies CASSPSSRTGGYGYTF.

This clonotype was observed at least ten times. The chain combines TRBV3-1 with TRBJ2-7; 11 bases fit TRBD2. Germline trimming cut 0 bases from V and 2 bases from J; bases unmatched to any gene: 6. This CDR3 region has 17 residues. Germline V gives CDR1 LGHDT, CDR2 YNNKEL (reference sequence). The DNA of the CDR3 is TGTGCCAGCAGCCAAGACGATGGGACTAGCGGCGCCTACGAGCAGTACTTC. Its protein is CASSQDDGTSGAYEQYF.

J is TRBJ1-6 and V is TRBV14; 9 bases align to TRBD1. Trimming took 3 bases from V and 5 from J; bases not matched to a gene: 20. The CDR3 sequence is 21 residues long. Germline V lookup: CDR1 SGHDN, CDR2 FVKESK. CDR3 loop: CASSHGIHLWTGASNNSPLHF. The CDR3 region has the DNA TGTGCCAGCAGCCACGGGATCCACCTTTGGACAGGGGCTAGCAATAATTCACCCCTCCACTTT.

The chain has TRBV10-3 and TRBJ1-1, with 7 nucleotides matching TRBD1. The trim removed 3 bases at V and 0 bases at J, leaving 7 bases unmatched. The length of the CDR3 is 16 residues. Germline CDR1 and CDR2: ENHRY and SYGVKD. CDR3 in DNA: TGTGCCATCAGTGACCGGACAGGATCCATGAACACTGAAGCTTTCTTT. This sequence encodes CAISDRTGSMNTEAFF.

This clonotype was picked up many times. V and J are TRBV12-3 or TRBV12-4 and TRBJ1-2, with 11 nucleotides matching TRBD1. The V and J ends lost 6 bases and 1 base, in that order; junction bases with no gene match: 7. CDR3 length equals 16 residues. In DNA form, the CDR3 reads TGTGCCAGCAGACTAGGACAGGGGGCAATTAACTATGGCTACACCTTC. Translation gives CASRLGQGAINYGYTF.

This clonotype was seen many times. With a much larger clone just one base away, this may be a read error. CDR3 nucleotide sequence: TGTGCCATCAGTGAGTACTACGAGCAGTACTTC. Its translation is CAISEYYEQYF. This chain connects TRBV10-3 to TRBJ2-7; D is unresolved. Between the trimmed V and J ends, which lost 1 base and 3 bases, there was a span of 1 base. Germline CDR1 is ENHRY and CDR2 is SYGVKD. The CDR3 consists of 11 residues.

With regard to this clonotype: A much larger clone lies one base from this, so it may be a read error. The V and J genes are TRBV6-2 or TRBV6-3 and TRBJ2-5; D might be TRBD1 (6 bases). The end of the DNA fits TRBJ2-7 better, so the J call may be wrong. The CDR3 is 13 residues long. The V gene's germline CDR1 is MNHEY and CDR2 SVGEGT. The CDR3 nucleotides are TGTGCCAGCAGTTCCGAACAGGGTTACGAGCAGTACTTC. Translation gives CASSSEQGYEQYF.

The chain carries TRBV11-2 and TRBJ1-3; D gene unclear. CDR3 length: 15 amino acids. The V and J ends lost 2 bases and 2 bases respectively, with 10 bases between them. Germline V lookup: CDR1 SGHAT, CDR2 FQNNGV. CDR3 in DNA: TGTGCCAGCAGCTTAACGGGTTTGGCTGGAAACACCATATATTTT. This codes for CASSLTGLAGNTIYF.

This clonotype was observed a few times. The V and J genes are TRBV6-5 and TRBJ2-7, with TRBD1 matching 9 bases. The CDR3 runs to 16 residues. The germline V gene has CDR1 MNHEY and CDR2 SVGAGI. V was clipped by 6 bases and J by 0 bases; unmatched bases: 9. CDR3 nucleotides: TGTGCCAGCAGGGCGGGACAGGGAAGTTCCTCCTACGAGCAGTACTTC. Protein sequence: CASRAGQGSSSYEQYF.

This clonotype turned up a few times. A much larger clone sits a single nucleotide away, making a read error possible. J is TRBJ2-5 and V is TRBV5-1; the D gene is possibly TRBD2 (8 bases). Germline CDR1 reads SGHRS; CDR2 reads YFSETQ. The CDR3 totals 14 residues. V was clipped by 3 bases and J by 5 bases, with 14 bases between them. The CDR3 protein is CASSSGGGMETQYF. The CDR3 nucleotides are TGCGCCAGCAGCTCGGGAGGGGGCATGGAGACCCAGTACTTC.

This clonotype was observed many times. The chain employs TRBV4-1 and TRBJ2-3; 7 bases map to TRBD1. Losses at the gene ends were 2 bases for V and 0 bases for J; bases not matched to a gene: 5. Germline V gives CDR1 MGHRA, CDR2 YSYEKL. The CDR3 has 16 residues. The CDR3 DNA reads TGCGCCAGCAGCCAACAACAGGGGAGAAGCACAGATACGCAGTATTTT. It encodes CASSQQQGRSTDTQYF.

The genes are TRBV7-3 and TRBJ1-5; D uncertain. The CDR3 totals 13 residues. Germline CDR1 and CDR2: SGHTA and FQGTGA. Trimming took 2 bases from V and 7 from J, leaving 9 bases between them. CDR3 loop: CASSLEAGQPQHF. CDR3 DNA: TGTGCCAGCAGCTTAGAGGCGGGACAGCCCCAGCATTTT.

This clonotype was seen repeatedly, ten times or more. The chain couples TRBV3-1 to TRBJ2-1, with 14 bases fitting TRBD2. Per germline, CDR1 LGHDT and CDR2 YNNKEL (reference sequence). J gave up 7 bases and V 3 bases, and 5 bases lay outside the gene matches. The CDR3 is 16 amino acids. The DNA for the CDR3 is TGTGCCAGCAGCCACCGGACTAGCGGGGGGAGTAATGAGCAGTTCTTC. It yields the protein CASSHRTSGGSNEQFF.

A few counts support this clonotype. The chain combines TRBV27 with TRBJ2-5; 12 nucleotides align to TRBD2. With 2 bases clipped from V and 11 bases from J, the junction kept 9 bases outside the gene matches. From germline, CDR1 is MNHEY and CDR2 SMNVEV (reference sequence). CDR3 length: 15 residues. The CDR3 bases are TGTGCCAGCAGTTTAGCTAGCGGGGGGGTTGATGAGCAGTACTTC. As protein: CASSLASGGVDEQYF.

The rearrangement links TRBV5-1 to TRBJ2-7; D may be TRBD1 or TRBD2 (5 bases each). V gave up 4 bases and J gave up 6 bases, with 17 bases separating them. Germline V CDR1 and CDR2: SGHRS, YFSETQ. There are 14 residues in the CDR3. CDR3 sequence (DNA): TGCGCCAGCAGCGTTGACCCGGGGCTCTCCGAGCAGTACTTC. Its translation is CASSVDPGLSEQYF.

This clonotype showed up many times. The V gene is TRBV6-5, the J gene TRBJ1-4; TRBD1 aligns across 7 bases. This CDR3 comprises 15 residues. J was trimmed by 2 bases and V by 2 bases; bases with no gene match: 2. Germline-derived CDR1 and CDR2 are MNHEY and SVGAGI. The CDR3 spells CASSYRGLTNEKLFF. The CDR3 nucleotides read TGTGCCAGCAGTTACAGGGGGCTCACTAATGAAAAACTGTTTTTT.

This clonotype was counted at least ten times. This chain joins TRBV7-3 and TRBJ2-7; D gene ambiguous. Germline CDR1 and CDR2: SGHTA and FQGTGA. V lost 5 bases to trimming and J lost 5 bases, with 16 bases between them. The length of the CDR3 is 14 residues. CDR3 in amino acids: CASSPEYALNEQYF. DNA of the CDR3: TGTGCCAGCAGCCCCGAATATGCCCTGAACGAGCAGTACTTC.

This clonotype was counted many times. The genes are TRBV11-2 and TRBJ2-7, with D perhaps assigned TRBD1 or TRBD2 (5 bases each). V lost 0 bases and J 0 bases, leaving 12 bases between the germline ends. This CDR3 is built from 16 residues. Germline CDR1 reads SGHAT; CDR2 reads FQNNGV. CDR3 loop: CASSLDDGASSYEQYF. The CDR3 coding sequence is TGTGCCAGCAGCTTAGATGACGGGGCCAGCTCCTACGAGCAGTACTTC.

This clonotype occurred a few times. The chain links TRBV18 to TRBJ2-5; unclear D gene. The germline V gene has CDR1 KGHSH and CDR2 LQKENI. Trimming pared 3 bases from V and 1 base from J, leaving 6 bases between. The CDR3 runs 13 residues. DNA of the CDR3: TGTGCCAGCTCACCCTCCGCCCAAGAGACCCAGTACTTC. Its translation is CASSPSAQETQYF.

This clonotype has just a few counts. The chain is built from TRBV28 and TRBJ2-7; D may correspond to TRBD1 or TRBD2 (5 bases each). The CDR3 has 15 amino acids. Germline V gene lookup returns CDR1 MDHEN and CDR2 SYDVKM. The germline V and J ends were trimmed by 6 bases and 3 bases, with 18 bases remaining between them. Written as DNA, the CDR3 is TGTGCCAGCAGGAAGAGGGTGGGCCAGGGCTACGAGCAGTACTTC. The encoded protein is CASRKRVGQGYEQYF.

The rearrangement uses TRBV15 and TRBJ2-3; D is undetermined. The CDR3 is 15 amino acids. With 0 bases removed from V and 4 bases from J, the gap between germline ends came to 11 bases. Germline CDR1 is LNHNV and CDR2 is YYDKDF (reference sequence). The CDR3 DNA reads TGTGCCACCAGCAGAGAGGCCAGCGCAGCAGATACGCAGTATTTT. It encodes CATSREASAADTQYF.

This clonotype was counted many times. The chain links TRBV29-1 to TRBJ2-7; 9 nucleotides align to TRBD1. J gave up 4 bases and V 2 bases, and 9 bases lay outside the gene matches. The CDR3 contains 15 residues. Germline loops: CDR1 SQVTM, CDR2 ANQGSEA. CDR3 sequence reads: CSVEHWGDREYEQYF. CDR3 nucleotides: TGCAGCGTTGAACATTGGGGGGACAGGGAGTACGAGCAGTACTTC.

Points on this clonotype: An end of the junction differs from the germline gene, which may be a read error. The chain carries TRBV7-8 and TRBJ2-1; D not resolved. This CDR3 region has 17 residues. Germline CDR1 and CDR2: SGHVS and FQNEAQ. As DNA, the CDR3 is TGTGCCGGCAGCCCGGATGGATTAGTCTACTCCTACAATGAGCAGTTCTTC. It yields the protein CAGSPDGLVYSYNEQFF.

This clonotype has more than one count but fewer than ten. The gene calls are TRBV27 and TRBJ1-4; D possibly corresponds to TRBD1 (6 bases). CDR1 is MNHEY and CDR2 is SMNVEV in the germline V gene (reference sequence). The V gene lost 5 bases and the J gene lost 0 bases, with 10 bases spanning the gap. The CDR3 has 15 amino acids. The CDR3 region has the DNA TGTGCCAGCAGTCAGAAGGGGGCAACTAATGAAAAACTGTTTTTT. Residues: CASSQKGATNEKLFF.